These 10 T cell receptor beta chains originate from one sample sequenced in a study of blood T cell repertoires in COVID-19. TCRdb keeps only in-frame clones here, not all; method: immunoSEQ multiplex PCR. The sample consists of some 120,000 clones, 90% of them appearing once. The sample taken for sequencing was peripheral blood. The receptor set was obtained from a man aged 60 to 69 with COVID-19, enrolled during active disease.

A word on this clone: Relative to the germline gene, one junction end is altered; a read error may explain this. The chain uses TRBV5-1 and TRBJ1-1; D remains unclear. Germline V gives CDR1 SGHRS, CDR2 YFSETQ. The CDR3 is made up of 15 amino acids. The CDR3 loop reads CASSRDPPRNSEAFF. CDR3 nucleotide sequence: TGCGCCAGCAGCCGAGATCCCCCCAGGAACTCTGAAGCTTTCTTT.

V is TRBV30 and J is TRBJ2-2; TRBD2 might be the D (5 bases). The CDR3 extends over 15 amino acids. From germline, CDR1 is GTSNPN and CDR2 SVGIG (reference sequence). Trimming stripped 0 bases from V and 1 base from J, with 9 bases between. The CDR3 sequence is CAWSVPTRNTGELFF. For the CDR3, the DNA is TGTGCCTGGAGTGTCCCCACTAGGAACACCGGGGAGCTGTTTTTT.

This chain joins TRBV11-2 and TRBJ2-1; 11 bases align to TRBD2. Germline V lookup: CDR1 SGHAT, CDR2 FQNNGV. CDR3 length: 13 residues. Losses at the gene ends were 0 bases for V and 16 bases for J; bases not matched to a gene: 5. The CDR3 protein is CASSLELAGEPFF. CDR3 nucleotides: TGTGCCAGCAGCTTAGAACTAGCGGGAGAGCCTTTCTTC.

The chain has TRBV6-5 and TRBJ2-7; D is ambiguous. Germline CDR1 reads MNHEY; CDR2 reads SVGAGI. This CDR3 is built from 14 residues. V lost 2 bases, J lost 0 bases, and 8 bases lay in between. CDR3 residues: CASSYGSSSYEQYF. The DNA for the CDR3 is TGTGCCAGCAGTTACGGGTCTAGCTCCTACGAGCAGTACTTC.

The chain couples TRBV7-9 to TRBJ1-6; D uncertain. V dropped 2 bases and J dropped 2 bases, with 10 bases sitting between them. The CDR3 length is 16 residues. Germline V gives CDR1 SEHNR, CDR2 FQNEAQ (reference sequence). This CDR3 reads CASSLTGTAYNSPLHF. In nucleotides, the CDR3 is TGTGCCAGCAGCTTAACGGGAACCGCCTATAATTCACCCCTCCACTTT.

This clone was counted a single time. The chain recombines TRBV7-2 with TRBJ2-1, with TRBD1 identical over 10 bases. The CDR3 has 17 amino acids. Germline CDR1 SGHTA, CDR2 FQGNSA. Trimming took 1 base from V and 4 from J; bases not matched to a gene: 7. The chain's CDR3 is CASSLEVRTGGYNEQFF. The CDR3 DNA reads as TGTGCCAGCAGCTTAGAAGTTCGGACAGGGGGGTACAATGAGCAGTTCTTC. The full variable domain, its missing parts supplied by reference TRBV7-2 and TRBJ2-1, is GAGVSQSPSNKVTEKGKDVELRCDPISGHTALYWYRQSLGQGLEFLIYFQGNSAPDKSGLPSDRFSAERTGGSVSTLTIQRTQQEDSAVYLCASSLEVRTGGYNEQFFGPGTRLTVL.

This chain joins TRBV7-8 and TRBJ1-5; no clear D. The CDR3 totals 16 residues. The V end was cut by 5 bases, the J end by 2 bases, with 16 bases between. CDR1 is SGHVS and CDR2 is FQNEAQ in the germline V gene. This CDR3 reads CASSQRSWYGNQPQHF. For the CDR3, the DNA is TGTGCCAGCAGCCAGAGGAGCTGGTACGGCAATCAGCCCCAGCATTTT.

V gene TRBV11-2 combines with J gene TRBJ2-3; D ambiguous. Looked up from germline, CDR1 is SGHAT and CDR2 is FQNNGV. V lost 5 bases to trimming and J lost 1 base, with 13 bases between them. The CDR3 length is 15 residues. The CDR3 DNA reads as TGTGCCAGCAGCCAGATTAGCAGACGCACAGATACGCAGTATTTT. It is translated as CASSQISRRTDTQYF.

CDR3 protein: CASRPGLSNTGELFF. CDR3 coding DNA: TGTGCCAGCAGACCCGGACTATCGAACACCGGGGAGCTGTTTTTT. This rearrangement joins TRBV9 to TRBJ2-2; a possible D gene is TRBD2 (6 bases). The CDR3 is made up of 15 amino acids. CDR1 and CDR2 from the germline V gene are SGDLS and YYNGEE. The V and J ends lost 5 bases and 0 bases respectively, with 11 bases between them.

The V and J genes are TRBV2 and TRBJ2-1; D not resolved. Looked up from germline, CDR1 is SNHLY and CDR2 is FYNNEI. The CDR3 loop spans 13 amino acids. V was clipped by 2 bases and J by 9 bases, with 11 bases between them. The chain's CDR3 is CASSENSPSEQFF. CDR3 sequence (DNA): TGTGCCAGCAGTGAAAACTCACCTTCTGAGCAGTTCTTC.